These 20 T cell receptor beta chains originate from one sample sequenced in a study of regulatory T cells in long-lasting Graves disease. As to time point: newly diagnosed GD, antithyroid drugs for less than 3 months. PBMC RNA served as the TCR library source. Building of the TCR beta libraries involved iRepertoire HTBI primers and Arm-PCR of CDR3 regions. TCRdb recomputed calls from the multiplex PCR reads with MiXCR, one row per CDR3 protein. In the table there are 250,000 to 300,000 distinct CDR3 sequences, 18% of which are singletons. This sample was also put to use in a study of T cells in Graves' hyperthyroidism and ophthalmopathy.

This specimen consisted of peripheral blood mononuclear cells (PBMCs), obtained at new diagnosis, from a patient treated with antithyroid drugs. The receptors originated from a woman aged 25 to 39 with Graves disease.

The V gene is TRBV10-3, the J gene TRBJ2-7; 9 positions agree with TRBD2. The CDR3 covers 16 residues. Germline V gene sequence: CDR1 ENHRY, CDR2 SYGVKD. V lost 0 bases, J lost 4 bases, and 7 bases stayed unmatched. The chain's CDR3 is CAISESATSGKYEQYF. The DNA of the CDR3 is TGTGCCATCAGTGAGTCCGCGACTAGCGGTAAATACGAGCAGTACTTC.

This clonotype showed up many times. CDR3 in amino acids: CASSPGLKKETQYF. The CDR3 coding sequence is TGTGCCAGCAGCCCGGGACTAAAAAAAGAGACCCAGTACTTC. The chain is built from TRBV3-1 and TRBJ2-5; 7 bases fit TRBD2. CDR3 length equals 14 residues. The trim removed 4 bases at V and 3 bases at J, leaving 5 bases unmatched. Germline V gene data show CDR1 as LGHDT and CDR2 as YNNKEL (reference sequence).

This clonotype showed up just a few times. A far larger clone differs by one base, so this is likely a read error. For the CDR3, the DNA is TGTGCCAGCAGCTTAGGGGGGGGGACTGAAGCTCTCTTT. The encoded protein is CASSLGGGTEALF. This sequence joins TRBV7-2 and TRBJ1-1; weak D call: TRBD1 (5 bases). The CDR3 loop spans 13 amino acids. Germline CDR1 and CDR2: SGHTA and FQGNSA.

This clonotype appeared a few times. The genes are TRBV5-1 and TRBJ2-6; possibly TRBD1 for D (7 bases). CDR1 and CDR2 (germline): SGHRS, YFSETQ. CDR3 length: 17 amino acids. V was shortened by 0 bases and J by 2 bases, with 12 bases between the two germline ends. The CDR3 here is CASSLGRGTAGANVLTF. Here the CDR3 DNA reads TGCGCCAGCAGCTTGGGCCGGGGGACAGCTGGGGCCAACGTCCTGACTTTC.

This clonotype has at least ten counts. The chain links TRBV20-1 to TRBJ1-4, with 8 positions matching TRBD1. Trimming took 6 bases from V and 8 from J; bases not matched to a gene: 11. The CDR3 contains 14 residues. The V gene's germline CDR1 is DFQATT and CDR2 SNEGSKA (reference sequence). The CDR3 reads CSAREQGAGEKLFF. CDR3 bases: TGCAGTGCACGGGAGCAGGGGGCTGGGGAAAAACTGTTTTTT.

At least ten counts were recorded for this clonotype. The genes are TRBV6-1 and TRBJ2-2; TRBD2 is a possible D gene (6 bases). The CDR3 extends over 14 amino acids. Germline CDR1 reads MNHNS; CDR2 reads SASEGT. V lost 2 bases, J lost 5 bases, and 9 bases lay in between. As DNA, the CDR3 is TGTGCCAGCAGTGAACCCGGGGGAACCGGGGAGCTGTTTTTT. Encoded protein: CASSEPGGTGELFF.

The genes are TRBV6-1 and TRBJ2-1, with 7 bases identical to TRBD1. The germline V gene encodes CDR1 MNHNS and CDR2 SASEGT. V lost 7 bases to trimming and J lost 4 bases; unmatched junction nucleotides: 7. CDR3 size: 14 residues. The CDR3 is CASTLSGGYNEQFF. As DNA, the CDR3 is TGTGCCAGCACCCTCTCAGGGGGTTACAATGAGCAGTTCTTC.

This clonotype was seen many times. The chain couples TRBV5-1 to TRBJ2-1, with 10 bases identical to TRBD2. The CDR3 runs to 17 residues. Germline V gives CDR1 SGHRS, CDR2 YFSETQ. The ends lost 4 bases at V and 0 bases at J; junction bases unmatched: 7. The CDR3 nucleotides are TGCGCCAGCAGCGTCTACCTAGCGGGGGACTCCTACAATGAGCAGTTCTTC. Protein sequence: CASSVYLAGDSYNEQFF.

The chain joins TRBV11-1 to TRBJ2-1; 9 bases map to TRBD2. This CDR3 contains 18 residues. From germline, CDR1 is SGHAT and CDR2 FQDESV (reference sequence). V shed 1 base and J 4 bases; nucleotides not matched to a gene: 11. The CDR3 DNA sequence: TGTGCCAGCAGCTTAGAGTATTCGGCGGGGGGGCGTTACAATGAGCAGTTCTTC. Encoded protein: CASSLEYSAGGRYNEQFF.

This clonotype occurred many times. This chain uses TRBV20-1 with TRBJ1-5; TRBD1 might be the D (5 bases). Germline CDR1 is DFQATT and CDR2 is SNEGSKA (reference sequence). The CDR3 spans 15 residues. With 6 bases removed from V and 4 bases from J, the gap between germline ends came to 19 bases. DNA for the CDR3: TGCAGTGCCCCTGACCCCTTCGGGGGGAATCAGCCCCAGCATTTT. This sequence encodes CSAPDPFGGNQPQHF.

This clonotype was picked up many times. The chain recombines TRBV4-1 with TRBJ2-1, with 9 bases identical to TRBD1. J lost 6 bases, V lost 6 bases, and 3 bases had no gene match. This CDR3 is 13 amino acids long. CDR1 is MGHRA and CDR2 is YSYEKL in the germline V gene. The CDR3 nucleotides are TGCGCCAGCAGGGGACAGGGACCCAATGAGCAGTTCTTC. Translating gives CASRGQGPNEQFF.

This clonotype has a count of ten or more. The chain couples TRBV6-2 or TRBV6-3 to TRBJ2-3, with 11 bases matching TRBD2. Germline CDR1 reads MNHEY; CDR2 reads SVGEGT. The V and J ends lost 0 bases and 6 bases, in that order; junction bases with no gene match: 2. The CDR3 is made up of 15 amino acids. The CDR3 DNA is TGTGCCAGCAGTTACTCTGGGACTAGCGGTGATACGCAGTATTTT. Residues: CASSYSGTSGDTQYF.

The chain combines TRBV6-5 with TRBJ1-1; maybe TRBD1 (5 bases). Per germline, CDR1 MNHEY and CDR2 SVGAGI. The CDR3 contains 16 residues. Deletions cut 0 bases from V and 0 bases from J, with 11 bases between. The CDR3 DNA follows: TGTGCCAGCAGTTACTCGCGACAGAGTATGAACACTGAAGCTTTCTTT. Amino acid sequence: CASSYSRQSMNTEAFF.

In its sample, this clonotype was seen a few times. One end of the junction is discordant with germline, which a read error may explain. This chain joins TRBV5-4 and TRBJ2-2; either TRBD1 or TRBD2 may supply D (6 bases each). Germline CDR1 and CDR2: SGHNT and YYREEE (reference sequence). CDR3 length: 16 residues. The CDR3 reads CASSAPPEGDTEELFF. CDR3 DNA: TGTGCCAGCAGCGCACCCCCGGAGGGGGACACCGAGGAGCTGTTTTTT.

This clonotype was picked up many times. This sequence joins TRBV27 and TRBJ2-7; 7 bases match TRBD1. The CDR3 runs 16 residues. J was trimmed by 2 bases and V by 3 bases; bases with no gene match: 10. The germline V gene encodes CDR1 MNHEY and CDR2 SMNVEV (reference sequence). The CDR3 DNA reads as TGTGCCAGCAGTTTCCTGGCCGGCACAGGGGCCTACGAGCAGTACTTC. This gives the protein CASSFLAGTGAYEQYF.

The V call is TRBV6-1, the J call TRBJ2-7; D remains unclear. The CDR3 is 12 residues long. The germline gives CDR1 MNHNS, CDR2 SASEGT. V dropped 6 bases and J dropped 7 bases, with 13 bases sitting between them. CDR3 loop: CASSLNSGEQYF. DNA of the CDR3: TGTGCCAGCAGCCTCAATTCAGGAGAGCAGTACTTC.

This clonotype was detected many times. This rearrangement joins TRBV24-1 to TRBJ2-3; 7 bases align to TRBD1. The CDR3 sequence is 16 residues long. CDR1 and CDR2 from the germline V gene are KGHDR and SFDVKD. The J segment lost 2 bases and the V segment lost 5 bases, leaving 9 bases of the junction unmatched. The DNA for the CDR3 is TGTGCCACCAGTGCCGGGACAGCGAGCATCACAGATACGCAGTATTTT. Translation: CATSAGTASITDTQYF.

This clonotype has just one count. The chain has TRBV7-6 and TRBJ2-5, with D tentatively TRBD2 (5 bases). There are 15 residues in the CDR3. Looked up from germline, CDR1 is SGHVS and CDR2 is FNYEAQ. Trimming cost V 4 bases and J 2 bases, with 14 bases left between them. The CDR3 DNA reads TGTGCCAGCAGCTCAACGAGGGTTCCTCAAGAGACCCAGTACTTC. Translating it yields CASSSTRVPQETQYF. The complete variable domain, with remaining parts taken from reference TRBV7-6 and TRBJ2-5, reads GAGVSQSPRYKVTKRGQDVALRCDPISGHVSLYWYRQALGQGPEFLTYFNYEAQQDKSGLPNDRFSAERPEGSISTLTIQRTEQRDSAMYRCASSSTRVPQETQYFGPGTRLLVL.

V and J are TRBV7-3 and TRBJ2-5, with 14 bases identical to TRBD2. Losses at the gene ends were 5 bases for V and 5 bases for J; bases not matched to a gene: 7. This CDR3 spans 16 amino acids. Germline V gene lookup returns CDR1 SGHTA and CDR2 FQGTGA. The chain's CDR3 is CASSPGTSGGRETQYF. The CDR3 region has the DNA TGTGCCAGCAGCCCCGGGACTAGCGGGGGACGGGAGACCCAGTACTTC.

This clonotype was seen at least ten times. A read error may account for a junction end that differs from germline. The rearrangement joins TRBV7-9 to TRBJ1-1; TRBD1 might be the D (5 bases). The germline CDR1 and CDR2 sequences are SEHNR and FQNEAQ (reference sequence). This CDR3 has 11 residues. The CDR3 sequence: CASSLGGEVFF. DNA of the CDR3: TGTGCCAGCAGCCTCGGGGGGGAAGTTTTCTTT.